The rows below give T cell receptor beta chains drawn from one sample of a study of blood T cell repertoires in COVID-19. Profiled with immunoSEQ multiplex PCR; TCRdb holds only in-frame clones, not every one. The sample holds fewer than 45,000 clones; 80% are singletons and the top ten take roughly 19%. Specimen: peripheral blood. The receptors originated from a man aged 65 to 85 with acute or convalescent COVID-19. Each CDR3 is given with its conserved first and last residue. The D gene is left open where the match is weak. Clone size appears in some rows only: once, few, many, or a class for an expanded clone.

D gene: TRBD1
V gene: TRBV11-2
clone size: .
J gene: TRBJ2-7
CDR3 protein: CASSNYRGREQYF
CDR3 DNA: TGTGCCAGCAGCAATTACAGGGGGCGGGAGCAGTACTTC

D gene: TRBD1
V gene: TRBV4-3
clone size: .
J gene: TRBJ1-4
CDR3 protein: CASSRRLQGNEKLFF
CDR3 DNA: TGCGCCAGCAGCCGAAGGCTACAGGGGAATGAAAAACTGTTTTTT

D gene: .
V gene: TRBV2
clone size: .
J gene: TRBJ1-5
CDR3 protein: CASSVEGSGNQPQHF
CDR3 DNA: TGTGCCAGCAGTGTGGAGGGATCAGGCAATCAGCCCCAGCATTTT

D gene: .
V gene: TRBV7-9
clone size: .
J gene: TRBJ1-2
CDR3 protein: CASSSLNYGYTF
CDR3 DNA: TGTGCCAGCAGCTCCCTAAACTATGGCTACACCTTC

D gene: .
V gene: TRBV7-3
clone size: .
J gene: TRBJ1-1
CDR3 protein: CASSLTGGTPEAFF
CDR3 DNA: TGTGCCAGCAGCTTAACGGGAGGGACCCCTGAAGCTTTCTTT

D gene: .
V gene: TRBV3-1/TRBV3-2
clone size: .
J gene: TRBJ1-5
CDR3 protein: CASSQQIGEPQHF
CDR3 DNA: TGTGCCAGCAGCCAGCAAATCGGGGAGCCCCAGCATTTT

D gene: TRBD1
V gene: TRBV4-2
clone size: .
J gene: TRBJ1-1
CDR3 protein: CASSQFLQGGTEAFF
CDR3 DNA: TGTGCCAGCAGCCAATTCTTACAGGGGGGCACTGAAGCTTTCTTT

D gene: TRBD1
V gene: TRBV5-4
clone size: few
J gene: TRBJ2-7
CDR3 protein: CASSPGQGRYEQYF
CDR3 DNA: TGTGCCAGCAGTCCGGGACAGGGCCGCTACGAGCAGTACTTC

D gene: .
V gene: TRBV2
clone size: .
J gene: TRBJ1-2
CDR3 protein: CASKLTGNYGYTF
CDR3 DNA: TGTGCCAGCAAACTGACCGGGAACTATGGCTACACCTTC

D gene: .
V gene: TRBV4-3
clone size: .
J gene: TRBJ1-6
CDR3 protein: CASSLNRGPGAPLHF
CDR3 DNA: TGCGCCAGCAGCCTTAACAGAGGCCCGGGGGCACCCCTCCACTTT

D gene: .
V gene: TRBV28
clone size: .
J gene: TRBJ1-5
CDR3 protein: CASSFSGARNQPQHF
CDR3 DNA: TGTGCCAGCAGTTTCTCAGGGGCGCGGAATCAGCCCCAGCATTTT

D gene: .
V gene: TRBV12-3/TRBV12-4
clone size: .
J gene: TRBJ1-5
CDR3 protein: CASRLQGTQPQHF
CDR3 DNA: TGTGCCAGCAGACTACAGGGAACTCAGCCCCAGCATTTT

D gene: TRBD1
V gene: TRBV5-4
clone size: once
J gene: TRBJ1-3
CDR3 protein: CASSQNPTGSGNTIYF
CDR3 DNA: TGTGCCAGCAGCCAAAATCCGACAGGGTCTGGAAACACCATATATTTT

D gene: TRBD2
V gene: TRBV19
clone size: .
J gene: TRBJ2-3
CDR3 protein: CASSIFTSGSDTQYF
CDR3 DNA: TGTGCCAGTAGTATATTTACTAGCGGCTCGGATACGCAGTATTTT

D gene: .
V gene: TRBV13
clone size: .
J gene: TRBJ2-7
CDR3 protein: CASRVQGKGEQYF
CDR3 DNA: TGTGCCAGCAGGGTTCAGGGGAAGGGCGAGCAGTACTTC

D gene: TRBD1
V gene: TRBV6-2/TRBV6-3
clone size: once
J gene: TRBJ1-5
CDR3 protein: CASSYTGQGNQPQHF
CDR3 DNA: TGTGCCAGCAGTTACACGGGACAGGGGAATCAGCCCCAGCATTTT

D gene: .
V gene: TRBV6-2/TRBV6-3
clone size: .
J gene: TRBJ1-2
CDR3 protein: CASSPQFKASGYTF
CDR3 DNA: TGTGCCAGCAGCCCACAATTTAAAGCGAGCGGCTACACCTTC

D gene: .
V gene: TRBV7-9
clone size: .
J gene: TRBJ1-2
CDR3 protein: CASSLREGQSYGYTF
CDR3 DNA: TGTGCCAGCAGCTTACGAGAGGGACAATCCTATGGCTACACCTTC

D gene: .
V gene: TRBV7-9
clone size: .
J gene: TRBJ1-1
CDR3 protein: CASSLQGLNTEAFF
CDR3 DNA: TGTGCCAGCAGCCTTCAGGGTTTGAACACTGAAGCTTTCTTT

D gene: .
V gene: TRBV11-2
clone size: few
J gene: TRBJ1-1
CDR3 protein: CASSLVGNTEAFF
CDR3 DNA: TGTGCCAGCAGCTTAGTCGGGAACACTGAAGCTTTCTTT

D gene: TRBD1
V gene: TRBV19
clone size: .
J gene: TRBJ2-5
CDR3 protein: CASSITGGETQYF
CDR3 DNA: TGTGCCAGTAGTATAACAGGGGGTGAGACCCAGTACTTC

D gene: TRBD1
V gene: TRBV5-4
clone size: .
J gene: TRBJ1-1
CDR3 protein: CASSRQGDVVNTEAFF
CDR3 DNA: TGTGCCAGCAGCAGACAGGGGGACGTGGTGAACACTGAAGCTTTCTTT

D gene: .
V gene: TRBV10-3
clone size: .
J gene: TRBJ1-3
CDR3 protein: CAISGGGGETSGNTIYF
CDR3 DNA: TGTGCCATCAGTGGAGGGGGAGGGGAGACCTCTGGAAACACCATATATTTT

D gene: .
V gene: TRBV6-2/TRBV6-3
clone size: .
J gene: TRBJ1-1
CDR3 protein: CASSAPAQNTEAFF
CDR3 DNA: TGTGCCAGCAGCGCTCCCGCACAAAACACTGAAGCTTTCTTT

D gene: TRBD1
V gene: TRBV9
clone size: .
J gene: TRBJ1-6
CDR3 protein: CASSVTGTGNGSPLHF
CDR3 DNA: TGTGCCAGCAGCGTAACCGGGACAGGGAATGGTTCACCCCTCCACTTT

D gene: TRBD1
V gene: TRBV5-1
clone size: .
J gene: TRBJ1-1
CDR3 protein: CASSGGQSNTEAFF
CDR3 DNA: TGCGCCAGCAGCGGGGGACAGTCGAACACTGAAGCTTTCTTT

D gene: .
V gene: TRBV5-4
clone size: .
J gene: TRBJ2-7
CDR3 protein: CASSPGGTDEQYF
CDR3 DNA: TGTGCCAGCAGCCCGGGGGGGACAGACGAGCAGTACTTC

D gene: .
V gene: TRBV18
clone size: .
J gene: TRBJ1-1
CDR3 protein: CASSPAGLNTEAFF
CDR3 DNA: TGTGCCAGCTCACCAGCAGGGCTGAACACTGAAGCTTTCTTT

D gene: .
V gene: TRBV19
clone size: .
J gene: TRBJ2-1
CDR3 protein: CASNLGVGNEQFF
CDR3 DNA: TGTGCCAGTAACCTCGGGGTGGGCAATGAGCAGTTCTTC

D gene: .
V gene: TRBV19
clone size: .
J gene: TRBJ1-2
CDR3 protein: CASTTPRGGVGYGYTF
CDR3 DNA: TGTGCCAGTACCACTCCTCGGGGGGGCGTCGGCTATGGCTACACCTTC